This T cell receptor beta chain was captured in a study of identifying expanded T cells in peripheral blood. Overall study results and limits: About 1.2 clones differed between technical replicates, versus approximately 17 and 20 over time. Two-week clone count variance significantly increased as total template count grew.

Germline values: CDR1 SGHNT, CDR2 YYREEE (reference sequence). V gave up 1 base and J gave up 2 bases, with 0 bases separating them. This CDR3 has 11 residues. No infections or other immune events were documented during collection. Repertoires were generated with immunoSEQ multiplex PCR, while TCRdb's copy carries only in-frame clones and drops some. The top ten clones hold around 20% of a sample with tens of thousands of clones, around 89% of them seen once. On this clone itself: Its specificity is unknown. This clone may be a read error of a much larger clone one base away.

The rearrangement links TRBV5-4 to TRBJ1-1; D not certain. The clonotype comes from a person between 18 and 69 years old in good health. Sequenced input: blood. The CDR3 sequence: CASSLNTEAFF. CDR3 coding DNA: TGTGCCAGCAGCTTGAACACTGAAGCTTTCTTT.